This T cell receptor beta chain came from a study of blood T cell repertoires in COVID-19 (dated by TCRdb to 2020 to 2022). Regarding the complete study: Collaborator samples came from the United States, Italy and Spain and covered acute and convalescent phases of COVID-19. The prospective study material was composed of cDNA or gDNA derived from T cells, B-cell-depleted T cells, or PBMCs. The dataset comprised deeply sampled blood TCRbeta repertoires from subjects exposed to, actively infected with, or recovered from COVID-19. The repertoires were released in a freely available public database intended as a resource for research on the immune response to SARS-CoV-2. Samples were obtained from the ongoing ImmuneRACE study (first 160 participants) and from about 1,300 subjects provided by 6 global collaborators. A de-identified subject ID, COVID-19 status, age in years and sex were almost always included in the sample metadata. Where available, HLA class I and class II types were obtained from metadata supplied by the sample provider rather than from assay-based typing.

The full study reports these points: Clinical and demographic metadata were provided uncurated, with the amount varying by source and participant.

TCRbeta CDR3 regions were amplified from genomic DNA by means of the immunoSEQ Assay, a bias-controlled multiplex PCR. Concerning the study's data processing: Within the assay, amplification of reference gene primers was used to estimate how many nucleated cells each sample contained. To quantify the absolute abundance of each unique TCRbeta CDR3 rearrangement, sequence reads were collapsed and filtered. For each sample, productive Simpson clonality was calculated by taking the square root of Simpson's diversity index across productive rearrangements. TCRdb took over this immuneACCESS table, retaining in-frame rearrangements with V and J assigned. Such tables are incomplete; in checked studies, under half of the missing clones stem from an unresolved V gene, and the remainder is unexplained. Clone size and the V and J calls come from that table; the DNA yielded D and trimming. This sample has about 350,000 clones in its table, and roughly 86% of those were observed once. The leading ten clones occupy just over 1% of the sample.

Enrolling through a virtual design, the prospective study's participants ranged in age from roughly 18 to 90 years and lived across 24 United States geographic areas. To assign participants to cohorts, the prospective study relied on clinical history that participants themselves reported in a screening survey and a study questionnaire. Exposed participants had been in contact with someone with a PCR-confirmed or clinician-diagnosed COVID-19 case within 2 weeks of study entry. Mobile phlebotomists in the prospective study collected whole blood, serum and a nasopharyngeal or oropharyngeal swab from every participant. Prospective study participants could optionally give additional blood draws and questionnaires over an approximately 2-month period. Before DNA extraction, blood samples from the prospective study were shipped at room temperature or frozen. With respect to this clone: Its antigen specificity is not known. No base quality values were provided; no much bigger clone lies one nucleotide off.

Trimming accounts for 5 bases at V and 5 bases at J, while the number of junction bases matched to no gene is 9. From the germline V gene (reference sequence), CDR1 is LNHDA and CDR2 is SQIVND. Its CDR3 holds 16 amino acids, cysteine through phenylalanine. Only the CDR3 DNA is retained, 48 bases long and in frame from the first base. The chain was built from TRBV19 and TRBJ1-5; 10 bases in the middle match TRBD1. The sequence was obtained from a woman in her thirties who had been exposed to COVID-19. The source material was PBMCs or T cells enriched from blood (not recorded which). The nucleotide sequence reads as follows: TGTGCCAGTAGTGACCGACAGGGGGCTTCGTATCAGCCCCAGCATTTT. The encoded protein is CASSDRQGASYQPQHF.